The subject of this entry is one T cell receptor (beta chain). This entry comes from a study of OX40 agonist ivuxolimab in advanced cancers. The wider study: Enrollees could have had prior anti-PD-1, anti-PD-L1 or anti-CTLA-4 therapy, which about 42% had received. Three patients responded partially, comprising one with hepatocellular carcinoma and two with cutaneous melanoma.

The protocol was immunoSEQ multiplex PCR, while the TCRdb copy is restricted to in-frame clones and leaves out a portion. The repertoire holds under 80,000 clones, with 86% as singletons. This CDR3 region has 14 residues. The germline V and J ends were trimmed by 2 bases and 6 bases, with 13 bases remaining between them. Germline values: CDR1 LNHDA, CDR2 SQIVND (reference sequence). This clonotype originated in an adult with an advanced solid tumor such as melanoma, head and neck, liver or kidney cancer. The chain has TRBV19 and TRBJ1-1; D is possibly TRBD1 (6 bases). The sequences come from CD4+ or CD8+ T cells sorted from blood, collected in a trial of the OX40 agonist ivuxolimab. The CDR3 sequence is CASSIINREAEAFF. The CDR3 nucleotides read TGTGCCAGTAGTATAATAAACAGGGAGGCTGAAGCTTTCTTT.